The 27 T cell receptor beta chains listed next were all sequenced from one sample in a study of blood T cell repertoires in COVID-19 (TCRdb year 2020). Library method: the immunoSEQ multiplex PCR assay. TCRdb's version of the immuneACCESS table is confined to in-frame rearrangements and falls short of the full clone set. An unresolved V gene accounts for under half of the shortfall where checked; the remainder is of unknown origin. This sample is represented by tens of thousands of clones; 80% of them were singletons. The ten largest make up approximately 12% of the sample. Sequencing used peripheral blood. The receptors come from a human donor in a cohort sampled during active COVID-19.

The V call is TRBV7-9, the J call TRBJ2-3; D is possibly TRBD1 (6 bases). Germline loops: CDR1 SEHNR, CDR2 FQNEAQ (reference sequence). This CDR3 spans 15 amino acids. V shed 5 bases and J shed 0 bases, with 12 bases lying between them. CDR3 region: CASSQYRASTDTQYF. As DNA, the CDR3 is TGTGCCAGCAGCCAGTACAGGGCTAGCACAGATACGCAGTATTTT.

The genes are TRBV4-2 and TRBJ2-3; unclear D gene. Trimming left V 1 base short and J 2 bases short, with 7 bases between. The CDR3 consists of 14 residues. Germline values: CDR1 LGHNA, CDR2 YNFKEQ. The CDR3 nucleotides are TGTGCCAGCAGCCAAGTCACAGTCACAGATACGCAGTATTTT. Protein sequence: CASSQVTVTDTQYF.

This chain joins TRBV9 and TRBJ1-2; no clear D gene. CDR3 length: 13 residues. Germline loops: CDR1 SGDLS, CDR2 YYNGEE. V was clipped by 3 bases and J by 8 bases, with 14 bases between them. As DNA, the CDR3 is TGTGCCAGCAGCGGCGGGATAGCCCAGGGCTACACCTTC. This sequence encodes CASSGGIAQGYTF.

The CDR3 is CASIRDRLEETQYF. The CDR3 DNA reads as TGTGCCAGCATTCGGGACAGGCTCGAAGAGACCCAGTACTTC. The rearrangement links TRBV2 to TRBJ2-5; 8 positions agree with TRBD1. Germline CDR1 and CDR2: SNHLY and FYNNEI. The V segment lost 7 bases and the J segment 3 bases; nucleotides outside the gene matches: 7. This CDR3 has 14 amino acids.

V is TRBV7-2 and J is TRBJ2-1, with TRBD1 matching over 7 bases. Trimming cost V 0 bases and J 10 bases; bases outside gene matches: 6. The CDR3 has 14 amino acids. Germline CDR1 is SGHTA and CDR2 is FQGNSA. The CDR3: CASSLAQGVKEQFF. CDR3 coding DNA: TGTGCCAGCAGCTTAGCCCAGGGGGTAAAGGAGCAGTTCTTC.

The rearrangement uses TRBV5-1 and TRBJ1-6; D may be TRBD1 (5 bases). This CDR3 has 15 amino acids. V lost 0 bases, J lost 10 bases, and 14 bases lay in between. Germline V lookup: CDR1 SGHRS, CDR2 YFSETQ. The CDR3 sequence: CASSLELQARSPLHF. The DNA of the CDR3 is TGCGCCAGCAGCTTGGAGTTACAGGCGAGGTCACCCCTCCACTTT.

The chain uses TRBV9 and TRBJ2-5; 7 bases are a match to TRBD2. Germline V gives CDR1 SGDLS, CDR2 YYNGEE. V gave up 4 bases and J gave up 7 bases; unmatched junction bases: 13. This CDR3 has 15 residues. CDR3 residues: CASSPWGGTLVTQYF. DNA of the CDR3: TGTGCCAGCAGCCCCTGGGGGGGGACTCTCGTGACCCAGTACTTC.

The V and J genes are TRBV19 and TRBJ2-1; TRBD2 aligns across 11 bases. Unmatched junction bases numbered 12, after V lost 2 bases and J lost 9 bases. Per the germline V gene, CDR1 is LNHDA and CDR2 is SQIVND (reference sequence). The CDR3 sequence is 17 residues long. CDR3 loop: CASSIKLAGAQRGEQFF. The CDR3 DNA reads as TGTGCCAGTAGTATAAAACTAGCGGGGGCCCAGAGGGGTGAGCAGTTCTTC.

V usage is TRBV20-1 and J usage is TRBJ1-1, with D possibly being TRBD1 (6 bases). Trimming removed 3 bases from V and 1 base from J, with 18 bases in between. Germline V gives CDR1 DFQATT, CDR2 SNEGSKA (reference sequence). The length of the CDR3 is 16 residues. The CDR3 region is CSASLRGELRNTEAFF. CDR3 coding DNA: TGCAGTGCTAGTCTCAGGGGCGAGTTGCGGAACACTGAAGCTTTCTTT.

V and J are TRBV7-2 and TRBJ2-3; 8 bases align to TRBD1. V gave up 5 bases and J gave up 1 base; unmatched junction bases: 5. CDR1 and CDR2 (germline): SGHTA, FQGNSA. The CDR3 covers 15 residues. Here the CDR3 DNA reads TGTGCCAGCAGCCCACAGGGGGGAGGCACAGATACGCAGTATTTT. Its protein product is CASSPQGGGTDTQYF.

CDR3 sequence (DNA): TGTGCCAGCAGTTACTCGCCTAGTAGCCACGAGCAGTACTTC. Translated: CASSYSPSSHEQYF. V and J are TRBV6-5 and TRBJ2-7; D is unresolved. The CDR3 is made up of 14 amino acids. V was trimmed by 0 bases and J by 5 bases, leaving 11 bases between them. The germline CDR1 and CDR2 sequences are MNHEY and SVGAGI.

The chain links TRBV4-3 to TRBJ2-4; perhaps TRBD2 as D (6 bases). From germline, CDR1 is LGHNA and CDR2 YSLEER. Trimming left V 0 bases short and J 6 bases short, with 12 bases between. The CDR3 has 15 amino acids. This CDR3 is CASSQDGTGRNIQYF. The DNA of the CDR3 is TGCGCCAGCAGCCAAGATGGGACTGGGCGAAACATTCAGTACTTC.

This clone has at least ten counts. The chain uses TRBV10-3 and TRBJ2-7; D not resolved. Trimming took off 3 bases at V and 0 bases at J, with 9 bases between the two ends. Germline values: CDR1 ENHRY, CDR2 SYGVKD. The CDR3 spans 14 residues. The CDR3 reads CAISDSRSSYEQYF. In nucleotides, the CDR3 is TGTGCCATCAGTGACAGTAGGAGCTCCTACGAGCAGTACTTC.

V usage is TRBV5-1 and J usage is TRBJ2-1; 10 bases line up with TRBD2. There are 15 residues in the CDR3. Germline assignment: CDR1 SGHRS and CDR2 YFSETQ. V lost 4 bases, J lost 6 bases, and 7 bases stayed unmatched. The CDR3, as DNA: TGCGCCAGCAGCCCTCTAGCGGGAGCGATCAATGAGCAGTTCTTC. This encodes CASSPLAGAINEQFF.

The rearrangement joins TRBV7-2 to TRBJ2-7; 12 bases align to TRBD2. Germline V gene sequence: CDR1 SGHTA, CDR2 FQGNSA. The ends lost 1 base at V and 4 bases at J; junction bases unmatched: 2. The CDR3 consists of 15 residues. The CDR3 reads CASSLGLAGGYEQYF. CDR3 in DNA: TGTGCCAGCAGCTTAGGCCTAGCGGGGGGGTACGAGCAGTACTTC.

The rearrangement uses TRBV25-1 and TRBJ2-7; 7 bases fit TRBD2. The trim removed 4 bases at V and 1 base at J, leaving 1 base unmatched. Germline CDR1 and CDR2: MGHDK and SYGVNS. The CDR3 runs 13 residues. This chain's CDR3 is CASSAGGSYEQYF. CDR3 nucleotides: TGTGCCAGCAGTGCCGGGGGGTCCTACGAGCAGTACTTC.

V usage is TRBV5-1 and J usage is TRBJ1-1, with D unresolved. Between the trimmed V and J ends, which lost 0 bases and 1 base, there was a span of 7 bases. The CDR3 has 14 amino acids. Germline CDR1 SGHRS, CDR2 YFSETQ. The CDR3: CASSLAPGNTEAFF. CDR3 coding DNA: TGCGCCAGCAGCTTGGCCCCAGGGAACACTGAAGCTTTCTTT.

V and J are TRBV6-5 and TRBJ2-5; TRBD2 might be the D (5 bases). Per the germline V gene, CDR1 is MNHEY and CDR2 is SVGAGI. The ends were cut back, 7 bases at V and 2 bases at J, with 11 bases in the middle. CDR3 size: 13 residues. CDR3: CASTRERQETQYF. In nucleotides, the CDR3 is TGTGCCAGCACCCGAGAGCGGCAAGAGACCCAGTACTTC.

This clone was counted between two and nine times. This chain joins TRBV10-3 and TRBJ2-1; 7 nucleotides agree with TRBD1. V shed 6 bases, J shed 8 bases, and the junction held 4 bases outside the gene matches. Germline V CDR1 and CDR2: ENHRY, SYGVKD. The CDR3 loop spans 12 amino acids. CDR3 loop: CAISATGDEQFF. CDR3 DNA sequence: TGTGCCATCAGCGCAACAGGGGATGAGCAGTTCTTC.

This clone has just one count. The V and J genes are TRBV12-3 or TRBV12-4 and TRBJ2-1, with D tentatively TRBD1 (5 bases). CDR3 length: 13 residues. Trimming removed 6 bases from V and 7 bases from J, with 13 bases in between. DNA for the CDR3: TGTGCCAGCAGGGGGCTCCTGGGGAATGAGCAGTTCTTC. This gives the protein CASRGLLGNEQFF.

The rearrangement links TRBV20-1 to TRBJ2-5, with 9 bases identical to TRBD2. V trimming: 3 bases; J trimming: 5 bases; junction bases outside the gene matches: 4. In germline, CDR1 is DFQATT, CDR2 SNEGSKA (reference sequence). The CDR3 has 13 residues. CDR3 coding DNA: TGCAGTGCTAGTATGCGGGGGGGGGAGACCCAGTACTTC. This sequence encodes CSASMRGGETQYF.

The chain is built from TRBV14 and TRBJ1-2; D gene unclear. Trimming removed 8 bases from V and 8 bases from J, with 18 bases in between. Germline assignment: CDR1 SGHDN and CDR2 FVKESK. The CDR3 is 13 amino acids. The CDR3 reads CASVVRDIQGYTF. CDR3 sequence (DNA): TGTGCCAGCGTGGTAAGAGACATTCAAGGCTACACCTTC. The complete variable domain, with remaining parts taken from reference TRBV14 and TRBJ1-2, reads EAGVTQFPSHSVIEKGQTVTLRCDPISGHDNLYWYRRVMGKEIKFLLHFVKESKQDESGMPNNRFLAERTGGTYSTLKVQPAELEDSGVYFCASVVRDIQGYTFGSGTRLTVV.

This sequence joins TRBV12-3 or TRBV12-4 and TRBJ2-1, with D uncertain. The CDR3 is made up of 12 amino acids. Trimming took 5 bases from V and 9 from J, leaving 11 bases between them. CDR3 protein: CASSRGRGEQFF. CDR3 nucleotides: TGTGCCAGCAGTCGAGGCCGCGGTGAGCAGTTCTTC.

CDR3 loop: CASSSSAGPNNEQFF. The CDR3 DNA reads as TGTGCCAGCAGCTCGTCAGCGGGCCCTAATAATGAGCAGTTCTTC. The V and J genes are TRBV11-3 and TRBJ2-1; tentative D call: TRBD2 (6 bases). Between the trimmed V and J ends, which lost 4 bases and 7 bases, there was a span of 17 bases. The CDR3 runs to 15 residues. Germline V gene data show CDR1 as SGHNT and CDR2 as YENEEA.

The CDR3 DNA reads as TGTGCCAGCAGTTACTGGGGGGGGGCCACAGATACGCAGTATTTT. Its translation is CASSYWGGATDTQYF. The gene calls are TRBV6-5 and TRBJ2-3; a weak D match, TRBD2 (7 bases). The germline V gene has CDR1 MNHEY and CDR2 SVGAGI. Deletions cut 1 base from V and 2 bases from J, with 10 bases between. This CDR3 contains 15 residues.

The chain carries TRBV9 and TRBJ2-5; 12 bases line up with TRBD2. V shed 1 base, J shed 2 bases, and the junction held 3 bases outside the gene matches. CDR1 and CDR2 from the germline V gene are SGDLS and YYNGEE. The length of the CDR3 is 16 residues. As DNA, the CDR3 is TGTGCCAGCAGCGTAACTAGCGGGGGGCCTCAAGAGACCCAGTACTTC. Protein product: CASSVTSGGPQETQYF.

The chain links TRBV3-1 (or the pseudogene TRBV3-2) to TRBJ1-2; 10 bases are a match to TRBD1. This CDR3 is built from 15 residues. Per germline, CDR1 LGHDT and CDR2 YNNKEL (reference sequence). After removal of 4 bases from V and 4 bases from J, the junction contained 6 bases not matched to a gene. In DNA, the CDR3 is TGTGCCAGCAGCCGCCGGGACAGGGGAGTCTATGGCTACACCTTC. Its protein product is CASSRRDRGVYGYTF.